The entry below describes one T cell receptor beta chain. Its antigen remains unidentified. These data are taken from a study of cytomegalovirus exposure and HLA in healthy donors. In the PCR, 60 Vbeta and 13 Jbeta primers were used. Original methodology: Approximately 73 million unique TCR beta chains, some 11 million shared, were counted in a later analysis. The method was immunoSEQ multiplex PCR; TCRdb's version includes in-frame clones alone and lacks a portion of them. V and J calls and clone size are copied from that table; D and trimming were computed from the DNA. Among 150,000 to 200,000 clones listed, less than 90% were seen once. Study findings and constraints: Within an earlier analysis, most TCR beta V segments proved productive either about 90% or about 30% of the time. One variant, a missense change in DCLRE1C, was linked in a later analysis to TCR beta V- and J-gene trimming.

This clonotype was obtained from a boy aged 5 to 17 in good health and CMV-seronegative. The material sequenced was PBMCs.

CDR3 region: CASSLFPSSNYGYTF. As DNA, the CDR3 is TGTGCCAGCAGCTTATTTCCCAGTTCTAACTATGGCTACACCTTC. The J gene is TRBJ1-2, the V gene TRBV7-2; D gene unclear. CDR3 size: 15 residues. V lost 2 bases, J lost 0 bases, and 10 bases lay in between. Per the germline V gene, CDR1 is SGHTA and CDR2 is FQGNSA.